These 12 T cell receptor beta chains came from one sample sequenced in a study of T cells in Graves' hyperthyroidism and ophthalmopathy (dated by TCRdb to the late 2010s). Library method: multiplex PCR. The sequencer was an Illumina HiSeq 2000. The TCR beta CDR3 regions were amplified from the RNA transcripts. The TCR CDR3 was subjected to a first round of RT-PCR using the HTBI primer set and the Qiagen OneStep RT-PCR kit. Through fastp at Q25 and MiXCR, TCRdb rebuilt clones from the public reads, retaining in-frame beta chains. Rows with a matching CDR3 protein are joined into one entry that keeps the most common DNA and genes. In all, the sample holds over 650,000 distinct CDR3 sequences, and about 16% of those were seen once. Under 9.5% of the sample belongs to the ten largest clones. The specimen was blood. These TCRs come from a man aged 18-30 years with Graves' hyperthyroidism.

This clonotype appeared a few times. This sequence joins TRBV27 and TRBJ1-4, with 9 bases that match TRBD1. Germline loops: CDR1 MNHEY, CDR2 SMNVEV (reference sequence). V was pared by 2 bases and J by 8 bases, with 6 bases of the junction left unmatched. This CDR3 has 15 residues. For the CDR3, the DNA is TGTGCCAGCAGTTTAGAACAGGGGGCGGAAGAAAAACTGTTTTTT. The encoded protein is CASSLEQGAEEKLFF.

Note on this clonotype: A clone one base away is much larger, so this may be a read error. This chain uses TRBV9 with TRBJ2-1, with a weak D call TRBD2 (6 bases). This CDR3 comprises 15 residues. CDR1 and CDR2 from the germline V gene are SGDLS and YYNGEE. The CDR3 spells CASSVWGVSCNEQFF. DNA for the CDR3: TGTGCCAGCAGCGTATGGGGGGTATCCTGCAATGAGCAGTTCTTC.

This clonotype was counted ten times or more. The V gene is TRBV12-3 or TRBV12-4, the J gene TRBJ2-1; maybe TRBD1 (6 bases). The germline V and J ends were trimmed by 6 bases and 0 bases, with 9 bases remaining between them. The CDR3 covers 14 residues. CDR3 bases: TGTGCCAGCAGAGGGACATACTCCTACAATGAGCAGTTCTTC. Residues: CASRGTYSYNEQFF.

This rearrangement joins TRBV7-8 to TRBJ1-1; D is unclear. V lost 0 bases, J lost 3 bases, and 11 bases lay in between. The CDR3 consists of 15 residues. Per the germline V gene, CDR1 is SGHVS and CDR2 is FQNEAQ. CDR3 protein: CASSLAYSRYTEAFF. The CDR3 DNA sequence: TGTGCCAGCAGCTTAGCGTATTCTAGGTACACTGAAGCTTTCTTT.

The chain employs TRBV3-1 and TRBJ2-1; 10 bases fit TRBD2. V lost 3 bases, J lost 5 bases, and 1 base stayed unmatched. Germline CDR1 LGHDT, CDR2 YNNKEL (reference sequence). This CDR3 has 14 residues. The CDR3 protein is CASSHGTSDNEQFF. The CDR3 bases are TGTGCCAGCAGCCACGGGACTAGCGACAATGAGCAGTTCTTC.

This clonotype was seen repeatedly, ten times or more. This chain connects TRBV28 to TRBJ2-1; 7 positions agree with TRBD1. V lost 6 bases and J lost 0; bases outside the gene matches: 2. Germline assignment: CDR1 MDHEN and CDR2 SYDVKM. The CDR3 has 14 residues. The CDR3 bases are TGTGCCAGCAGACGGGACAGCTCCTACAATGAGCAGTTCTTC. Encoded protein: CASRRDSSYNEQFF. The entire variable domain, with the rest obtained from reference TRBV28 and TRBJ2-1, is as follows: DVKVTQSSRYLVKRTGEKVFLECVQDMDHENMFWYRQDPGLGLRLIYFSYDVKMKEKGDIPEGYSVSREKKERFSLILESASTNQTSMYLCASRRDSSYNEQFFGPGTRLTVL.

The chain joins TRBV20-1 to TRBJ1-5; 7 nucleotides match TRBD1. V lost 1 base to trimming and J lost 2 bases; unmatched junction nucleotides: 5. The CDR3 extends over 15 amino acids. The germline V gene encodes CDR1 DFQATT and CDR2 SNEGSKA (reference sequence). CDR3 region: CSARVGGAGNQPQHF. The CDR3 region has the DNA TGCAGTGCTAGAGTAGGGGGCGCGGGCAATCAGCCCCAGCATTTT.

This clonotype has ten or more counts. The CDR3 DNA follows: TGTGCCAGCAGTGTGGACGGTAGCGGTAGCTCCTACGAGCAGTACTTC. Translation: CASSVDGSGSSYEQYF. V and J are TRBV6-1 and TRBJ2-7; a weak D match, TRBD2 (6 bases). The length of the CDR3 is 16 residues. The germline CDR1 and CDR2 sequences are MNHNS and SASEGT. V lost 4 bases to trimming and J lost 0 bases, with 16 bases between them.

In its sample, this clonotype was seen many times. V is TRBV12-3 or TRBV12-4 and J is TRBJ1-1; a weak D match, TRBD1 (6 bases). V lost 6 bases and J lost 1, with 18 bases in between. This CDR3 region has 16 residues. The CDR3 is CASREGVWTANTEAFF. CDR3 bases: TGTGCCAGCAGGGAGGGGGTATGGACCGCGAACACTGAAGCTTTCTTT.

The rearrangement joins TRBV4-3 to TRBJ2-1, with 8 bases matching TRBD2. The V gene's germline CDR1 is LGHNA and CDR2 YSLEER. V lost 0 bases and J lost 2; bases outside the gene matches: 3. The CDR3 consists of 16 residues. This CDR3 is CASSQEREGPYNEQFF. The CDR3 nucleotides are TGCGCCAGCAGCCAAGAACGGGAGGGCCCCTACAATGAGCAGTTCTTC.

The gene calls are TRBV20-1 and TRBJ1-2; the D is unclear. V was clipped by 4 bases and J by 8 bases, with 2 bases between them. CDR1 and CDR2 from the germline V gene are DFQATT and SNEGSKA (reference sequence). CDR3 length: 8 amino acids. The chain's CDR3 is CSAKGYTF. CDR3 sequence (DNA): TGCAGTGCTAAAGGCTACACCTTC.

The CDR3 region is CASSLLSGYLDEQYF. Written as DNA, the CDR3 is TGTGCCAGCAGTTTGTTGTCAGGGTATCTCGACGAGCAGTACTTC. The chain has TRBV28 and TRBJ2-7, with D possibly being TRBD1 (5 bases). Per the germline V gene, CDR1 is MDHEN and CDR2 is SYDVKM. V shed 3 bases and J shed 5 bases, with 17 bases lying between them. This CDR3 has 15 residues.